What follows are 24 T cell receptor beta chains derived from one specimen sequenced in a study of CD8+CD57+ T cells in acquired aplastic anemia. TCR beta VDJ and CDR3 profiling used genomic DNA as template. A single record per CDR3 protein comes from TCRdb applying MiXCR to the reads. The table includes some 410,000 distinct CDR3 sequences, around 68% detected once. Sequencing used sorted CD4+, CD8+, or CD8+CD57+ T cells (not recorded which) from PBMCs. The receptors were sampled from a human donor in good health, serving as a control.

The chain couples TRBV7-2 to TRBJ1-2; 9 positions match TRBD1. With V trimmed by 0 bases and J by 3 bases, 8 bases remained unmatched. Germline V gene lookup returns CDR1 SGHTA and CDR2 FQGNSA. This CDR3 is built from 17 residues. CDR3 loop: CASSLAGTGGADYGYTF. CDR3 in DNA: TGTGCCAGCAGCTTAGCGGGAACAGGGGGCGCAGACTATGGCTACACCTTC.

On this clonotype: The missing conserved phenylalanine or tryptophan at the end of this CDR3 makes a read error likely. The DNA is left out, because the CDR3 cannot be placed on it with certainty; the CDR3 is given as TCRdb lists it. The chain carries TRBV2 and TRBJ2-7; no check of the table's D call, TRBD1, against the DNA was made. The CDR3 length equals 15 residues, ends included. The germline CDR1 and CDR2 sequences are SNHLY and FYNNEI. The CDR3 loop is CASSEQGVDRYTFGS.

The chain carries TRBV9 and TRBJ2-7, with 7 bases fitting TRBD2. In germline, CDR1 is SGDLS, CDR2 YYNGEE. The CDR3 covers 14 residues. Trimming removed 2 bases from V and 7 bases from J; junction bases left unmatched: 9. CDR3 in amino acids: CASSVSGLSQEQYF. The CDR3 nucleotides read TGTGCCAGCAGCGTGTCGGGACTAAGCCAAGAGCAGTACTTC.

V is TRBV10-3 and J is TRBJ2-2; D gene uncertain. Germline V CDR1 and CDR2: ENHRY, SYGVKD. CDR3 size: 12 residues. Deletions cut 5 bases from V and 9 bases from J, with 10 bases between. The CDR3 is CAISLKTRELFF. CDR3 DNA sequence: TGTGCCATCAGTCTCAAGACCAGGGAGCTGTTTTTT.

About this clonotype: One end of the junction does not line up with germline, which may come from a read error. J is TRBJ2-7 and V is TRBV9; D perhaps matches TRBD1 (5 bases). Germline-derived CDR1 and CDR2 are SGDLS and YYNGEE. The CDR3 sequence is 14 residues long. In nucleotides, the CDR3 is TGTGCCAGCAGTCAAGAGCAGGGCCAACAGCCCCAGCACTTC. Protein sequence: CASSQEQGQQPQHF. The full variable domain, with the rest looked up from reference TRBV9 and TRBJ2-7, is DSGVTQTPKHLITATGQRVTLRCSPRSGDLSVYWYQQSLDQGLQFLIQYYNGEERAKGNILERFSAQQFPDLHSELNLSSLELGDSALYFCASSQEQGQQPQHFGPGTRLTVT.

With respect to this clonotype: In this CDR3 the conserved last residue, phenylalanine or tryptophan, is missing, so a read error is likely. It is unclear where the CDR3 begins or ends on the DNA, so no DNA is shown, and the CDR3 is as TCRdb lists it. The chain links TRBV19 to TRBJ1-5; the DNA was not compared with TRBD1, the D call given in the table. Germline CDR1 and CDR2: LNHDA and SQIVND (reference sequence). The CDR3 numbers 13 amino acids, ends counted. CDR3 loop: CASSEQEPQHHRY.

This clonotype was observed at least ten times. The chain uses TRBV3-1 and TRBJ1-2; 7 nucleotides align to TRBD1. After removal of 6 bases from V and 1 base from J, the junction contained 8 bases not matched to a gene. This CDR3 has 15 amino acids. Per the germline V gene, CDR1 is LGHDT and CDR2 is YNNKEL (reference sequence). The CDR3 reads CASRGRGQNNYGYTF. The CDR3 DNA reads TGTGCCAGCAGGGGGCGGGGACAGAATAACTATGGCTACACCTTC.

Remarks on this clonotype: The conserved final phenylalanine or tryptophan is absent from the CDR3, which likely points to a read error. The limits of the CDR3 on the DNA are not certain, so only TCRdb's listed CDR3 is given. The genes are TRBV7-2 and TRBJ1-6. The CDR3 sequence runs 13 residues, both termini included. Germline CDR1 reads SGHTA; CDR2 reads FQGNSA. CDR3 protein: CASSQDQSSPLHL.

To note about this clonotype: Germline is not matched at one junction end, which may reflect a read error. This sequence joins TRBV9 and TRBJ2-3, with TRBD2 as a possible D gene (5 bases). The CDR3 is made up of 13 amino acids. Germline V gene lookup returns CDR1 SGDLS and CDR2 YYNGEE. The CDR3, as DNA: TGTGCCAGCAGCGCAGAGGGCACCGATATGCAGTATTTT. Amino acids: CASSAEGTDMQYF.

Ten or more counts support this clonotype. The rearrangement joins TRBV6-6 to TRBJ1-2, with TRBD1 matching over 7 bases. CDR3 length equals 11 residues. CDR1 is MNHNY, CDR2 SVGAGI, per germline (reference sequence). V trimming: 7 bases; J trimming: 8 bases; junction bases outside the gene matches: 4. As DNA, the CDR3 is TGTGCCAGCAACCCAGGGGGAGGCTACACCTTC. Amino acids: CASNPGGGYTF.

The CDR3 reads CASTVEHYTNNEQFF. CDR3 coding DNA: TGTGCCAGCACGGTAGAACACTATACCAACAATGAGCAGTTCTTC. The chain joins TRBV6-1 to TRBJ2-1; D call uncertain. Deletions cut 7 bases from V and 5 bases from J, with 18 bases between. Germline CDR1 and CDR2: MNHNS and SASEGT. This CDR3 has 15 amino acids.

This clonotype appeared many times. The chain has TRBV19 and TRBJ2-6; either TRBD1 or TRBD2 may fit D (5 bases each). The germline gives CDR1 LNHDA, CDR2 SQIVND (reference sequence). Trimming shortened V by 4 bases and J by 4 bases, and 17 bases separated the two germline ends. There are 17 residues in the CDR3. The CDR3 reads CASSTGPPAVGANVLTF. For the CDR3, the DNA is TGTGCCAGTAGTACGGGACCGCCAGCGGTCGGGGCCAACGTCCTGACTTTC.

This clonotype was seen a few times. A read error is possible here, since a much larger clone lies one base away. The chain employs TRBV4-3 and TRBJ1-2; the match to TRBD1 covers 7 bases. Germline V gene data show CDR1 as LGHNA and CDR2 as YSLEER. The CDR3 runs 17 residues. This CDR3 reads CASSHQRTGPPNYGNTF. Here the CDR3 DNA reads TGCGCCAGCAGCCATCAGAGGACAGGTCCCCCCAACTATGGCAACACCTTC.

This clonotype occurred once. V is TRBV19 and J is TRBJ2-5, with D unclear. Trimming took 4 bases from V and 14 from J, leaving 20 bases between them. The CDR3 has 13 amino acids. The V gene's germline CDR1 is LNHDA and CDR2 SQIVND (reference sequence). The DNA of the CDR3 is TGTGCCAGTAGTACGACACGGAAAGAGACCACATACTTC. Amino acids: CASSTTRKETTYF. Filled out from reference TRBV19 and TRBJ2-5, the complete variable domain reads DGGITQSPKYLFRKEGQNVTLSCEQNLNHDAMYWYRQDPGQGLRLIYYSQIVNDFQKGDIAEGYSVSREKKESFPLTVTSAQKNPTAFYLCASSTTRKETTYFGPGTRLLVL.

This clonotype was picked up many times. V and J are TRBV3-1 and TRBJ1-4, with 7 bases identical to TRBD1. CDR1 and CDR2 (germline): LGHDT, YNNKEL (reference sequence). V gave up 2 bases and J gave up 7 bases; unmatched junction bases: 4. The CDR3 has 14 amino acids. This CDR3 reads CASSQNRGGEKLFF. The CDR3 coding sequence is TGTGCCAGCAGCCAAAACAGGGGAGGTGAAAAACTGTTTTTT.

The V call is TRBV29-1, the J call TRBJ1-6; D is ambiguous. This CDR3 has 13 amino acids. V lost 5 bases and J lost 13, with 18 bases in between. Germline V CDR1 and CDR2: SQVTM, ANQGSEA. This chain's CDR3 is CSVRAVGNPPLHF. The CDR3 DNA reads TGCAGCGTTCGGGCAGTTGGTAATCCCCCCCTCCACTTT.

This clonotype was seen only once. Sequence at one end of the junction differs from germline and may be a read error. This chain links TRBV4-3 with TRBJ2-1; 8 nucleotides line up with TRBD2. Germline loops: CDR1 LGHNA, CDR2 YSLEER. This CDR3 contains 16 residues. DNA of the CDR3: TGCGCCAGCAGCCACTCGAGCGGGGGCTCCTGCAATGAGCAGTTCTTC. Encoded protein: CASSHSSGGSCNEQFF.

Turning to this clonotype: Here the CDR3 omits its conserved ending phenylalanine or tryptophan, so a read error is the likely source. The DNA is left out, because the CDR3 cannot be placed on it with certainty; the CDR3 is given as TCRdb lists it. The CDR3 reads CASRAGAGSFFGL. The chain is built from TRBV7-2 and TRBJ1-6; the table's TRBD1 call for D was not verified on the DNA. 13 amino acids form the CDR3, both terminal residues included. The V gene's germline CDR1 is SGHTA and CDR2 FQGNSA.

This clonotype was seen a few times. The junction shows a germline mismatch at one end, possibly a read error. The chain joins TRBV10-3 to TRBJ1-2; D remains unclear. This CDR3 is 18 amino acids long. Germline V CDR1 and CDR2: ENHRY, SYGVKD. In DNA, the CDR3 is TGTGCCAGCAGTTACCCCCTCCGCCCCGTGCTGGCTAACTATGGCTACACCTTC. Protein: CASSYPLRPVLANYGYTF.

This chain connects TRBV12-3 or TRBV12-4 to TRBJ1-6; D remains unclear. V was clipped by 6 bases and J by 9 bases, with 12 bases between them. The CDR3 sequence is 13 residues long. The CDR3 is CASSRKIPSPLHF. CDR3 DNA: TGTGCCAGCAGCCGTAAAATACCTTCACCCCTCCACTTT.

This clonotype was observed a single time. The chain uses TRBV10-3 and TRBJ1-1, with D maybe TRBD1 (5 bases). Germline lookup yields CDR1 ENHRY and CDR2 SYGVKD. The CDR3 extends over 14 amino acids. Trimming pared 6 bases from V and 4 bases from J, leaving 15 bases between. The CDR3 DNA reads as TGTGCCATCAGCGTGGGGGGTCCGCGCACTGAAGCTTTCTTT. It translates to CAISVGGPRTEAFF.

This chain connects TRBV14 to TRBJ1-2, with 7 positions matching TRBD1. The CDR3 runs to 14 residues. Trimming at V came to 3 bases and at J to 14 bases, leaving 15 bases not matched to a gene. Looked up from germline, CDR1 is SGHDN and CDR2 is FVKESK. The CDR3 nucleotides read TGTGCCAGCAGCCATGACGACAGGGCCGCTGGCAGTACCTTC. Protein sequence: CASSHDDRAAGSTF.

The V call is TRBV4-3, the J call TRBJ1-1; D perhaps matches TRBD1 (6 bases). Germline V CDR1 and CDR2: LGHNA, YSLEER. The CDR3 is made up of 13 amino acids. The V and J ends lost 6 bases and 4 bases respectively, with 12 bases between them. This CDR3 reads CASSVDSFTEAFF. The CDR3 DNA sequence: TGCGCCAGCAGTGTGGACAGCTTCACTGAAGCTTTCTTT.

A remark on this clonotype: No conserved phenylalanine or tryptophan is present at the end of the CDR3, so a read error is the likely explanation. The DNA is left out, because the CDR3 cannot be placed on it with certainty; the CDR3 is given as TCRdb lists it. CDR3: CASSPSDRDAEI. The rearrangement joins TRBV9 to TRBJ1-4; the table's D call, TRBD1, has no DNA check behind it. Inclusive of both ends, the CDR3 amounts to 12 amino acids. Germline CDR1 is SGDLS and CDR2 is YYNGEE.